The clone carrying this T cell receptor (beta chain) appeared a few times. Other DNA sequences in this specimen translate into the identical CDR3. Using immunoSEQ multiplex PCR, the repertoire was profiled, and TCRdb retains in-frame clones only, with some absent. The repertoire holds approximately 75,000 clones, roughly 80% seen once, with 7% to 7.5% in the top ten. This entry comes from a study of radiotherapy plus CTLA-4 blockade in lung cancer. Looked up from germline, CDR1 is SGHTS and CDR2 is YDEGEE. Trimming took 7 bases from V and 2 from J, leaving 16 bases between them. This CDR3 is 15 amino acids long.

Sequences were derived from peripheral blood, sampled from a patient treated with radiotherapy plus ipilimumab. The V gene is TRBV5-8, the J gene TRBJ1-5, with a possible D match to TRBD1 (5 bases). The clonotype comes from a human donor with non-small cell lung cancer who had a complete response to radiotherapy plus ipilimumab. The CDR3 spells CASGPWLGGNQPQHF. CDR3 DNA sequence: TGTGCCAGCGGCCCCTGGTTGGGGGGCAATCAGCCCCAGCATTTT.